These 23 T cell receptor beta chains originate from one sample sequenced in a study of blood T cell repertoires in COVID-19. This table comes from immunoSEQ multiplex PCR, and its TCRdb copy is limited to in-frame clones, with some not included. The sample carries approximately 56,000 clones, 85% to 90% recorded once. The sequencing sample was made of peripheral blood. The receptors here all came from an elderly man with active or convalescent COVID-19.

V usage is TRBV2 and J usage is TRBJ2-1; 10 bases are shared with TRBD1. This CDR3 is built from 15 residues. Germline CDR1 and CDR2: SNHLY and FYNNEI. V trimming: 5 bases; J trimming: 4 bases; junction bases outside the gene matches: 5. The CDR3 DNA follows: TGTGCCAGCAGTTCCGGGACAGGGGAATACAATGAGCAGTTCTTC. Amino acid sequence: CASSSGTGEYNEQFF.

The chain combines TRBV27 with TRBJ1-2, with 8 bases identical to TRBD1. The junction had 9 bases not matched to a gene; V was cut back by 6 bases and J by 6 bases. CDR1 MNHEY and CDR2 SMNVEV come from the germline V gene (reference sequence). The CDR3 consists of 14 residues. This CDR3 is CASRLTGAWHGYTF. The CDR3, as DNA: TGTGCCAGCAGATTGACAGGGGCCTGGCATGGCTACACCTTC.

V and J are TRBV7-2 and TRBJ2-2; TRBD2 is a possible D gene (6 bases). V lost 3 bases and J lost 5, with 7 bases in between. Germline V gene sequence: CDR1 SGHTA, CDR2 FQGNSA. CDR3 length: 13 amino acids. The CDR3 DNA is TGTGCCAGCAGCTTCCGGGGGACCGGGGAGCTGTTTTTT. It specifies CASSFRGTGELFF.

The chain couples TRBV7-2 to TRBJ2-7, with TRBD2 identical over 14 bases. The V gene end was trimmed by 6 bases and the J gene end by 2 bases; junction bases not matched to a gene: 6. The CDR3 contains 16 residues. Per germline, CDR1 SGHTA and CDR2 FQGNSA. CDR3 nucleotides: TGTGCCAGCAGACCAGCGGGACTAGCGGGAGCCTACGAGCAGTACTTC. This encodes CASRPAGLAGAYEQYF. The complete variable domain, with remaining parts taken from reference TRBV7-2 and TRBJ2-7, reads GAGVSQSPSNKVTEKGKDVELRCDPISGHTALYWYRQSLGQGLEFLIYFQGNSAPDKSGLPSDRFSAERTGGSVSTLTIQRTQQEDSAVYLCASRPAGLAGAYEQYFGPGTRLTVT.

The chain carries TRBV2 and TRBJ2-5; 11 bases line up with TRBD2. J was trimmed by 4 bases and V by 6 bases; bases with no gene match: 4. The CDR3 is made up of 14 amino acids. Germline loops: CDR1 SNHLY, CDR2 FYNNEI. This chain's CDR3 is CASRALAGGETQYF. For the CDR3, the DNA is TGTGCCAGCAGGGCCCTAGCGGGAGGAGAGACCCAGTACTTC.

The gene calls are TRBV10-3 and TRBJ1-5; TRBD1 matches at 7 bases. Trimming at V came to 6 bases and at J to 4 bases, leaving 9 bases not matched to a gene. Germline V gene data show CDR1 as ENHRY and CDR2 as SYGVKD. The CDR3 has 15 residues. As DNA, the CDR3 is TGTGCCATCAGCGTAAGACAGGGAGAGAATCAGCCCCAGCATTTT. Its translation: CAISVRQGENQPQHF.

The chain uses TRBV6-5 and TRBJ1-2, with 10 bases aligning to TRBD1. Germline V gene data show CDR1 as MNHEY and CDR2 as SVGAGI. J was trimmed by 7 bases and V by 5 bases; bases with no gene match: 7. This CDR3 has 14 amino acids. The DNA for the CDR3 is TGTGCCAGCAGTCAAATCGGGACAGGGGTTGGCTACACCTTC. Translation gives CASSQIGTGVGYTF.

The chain recombines TRBV5-6 with TRBJ2-7; 13 bases are shared with TRBD2. J lost 1 base, V lost 4 bases, and 2 bases had no gene match. This CDR3 is 15 amino acids long. Germline CDR1 is SGHDT and CDR2 is YYEEEE. The CDR3 region has the DNA TGTGCCAGCAGCCAGGGACTAGCGGGGTCCTACGAGCAGTACTTC. Translated, it gives CASSQGLAGSYEQYF.

The V call is TRBV11-2, the J call TRBJ2-3; D might be TRBD2 (6 bases). CDR3 length: 14 residues. CDR1 SGHAT and CDR2 FQNNGV come from the germline V gene. V shed 1 base and J shed 7 bases, with 12 bases lying between them. The CDR3 DNA follows: TGTGCCAGCAGCTTAGGCGGGATCCTGAATACGCAGTATTTT. This translates into CASSLGGILNTQYF.

The chain links TRBV19 to TRBJ2-7; D is possibly TRBD2 (6 bases). The CDR3 length is 14 residues. CDR1 and CDR2 from the germline V gene are LNHDA and SQIVND (reference sequence). The ends were cut back, 1 base at V and 2 bases at J, with 9 bases in the middle. DNA of the CDR3: TGTGCCAGTAGTATAGGCGGGGTCGCCTACGAGCAGTACTTC. Encoded protein: CASSIGGVAYEQYF.

The gene calls are TRBV28 and TRBJ2-5; D is unresolved. Trimming cost V 1 base and J 1 base, with 7 bases left between them. CDR1 is MDHEN and CDR2 is SYDVKM in the germline V gene. The CDR3 covers 14 residues. This chain's CDR3 is CASSLYQVQETQYF. The CDR3 nucleotides read TGTGCCAGCAGTTTATACCAGGTCCAAGAGACCCAGTACTTC. Filled out from reference TRBV28 and TRBJ2-5, the complete variable domain reads DVKVTQSSRYLVKRTGEKVFLECVQDMDHENMFWYRQDPGLGLRLIYFSYDVKMKEKGDIPEGYSVSREKKERFSLILESASTNQTSMYLCASSLYQVQETQYFGPGTRLLVL.

This chain uses TRBV28 with TRBJ1-1; maybe TRBD1 (6 bases). V was shortened by 2 bases and J by 9 bases, with 10 bases between the two germline ends. The CDR3 spans 12 residues. In germline, CDR1 is MDHEN, CDR2 SYDVKM. The chain's CDR3 is CASSLNRVQAFF. The DNA for the CDR3 is TGTGCCAGCAGTTTAAACAGGGTGCAAGCTTTCTTT.

This clone was seen just once. CDR3 sequence (DNA): TGCGCCAGCAGCCTCACCGGACGAGGGTACGAGCAGTACTTC. Translating it yields CASSLTGRGYEQYF. This chain connects TRBV4-3 to TRBJ2-7, with D perhaps TRBD2 (5 bases). CDR3 length: 14 residues. V shed 4 bases and J shed 4 bases, with 14 bases lying between them. Germline CDR1 reads LGHNA; CDR2 reads YSLEER.

The CDR3 region is CASSVLTGTSDILPIYNEQFF. CDR3 DNA: TGCGCCAGCAGCGTGTTAACCGGGACTAGCGATATACTCCCGATATACAATGAGCAGTTCTTC. This chain connects TRBV5-1 to TRBJ2-1; 10 bases agree with TRBD2. V trimming: 4 bases; J trimming: 4 bases; junction bases outside the gene matches: 23. Germline V gene sequence: CDR1 SGHRS, CDR2 YFSETQ. This CDR3 has 21 residues.

V usage is TRBV11-1 and J usage is TRBJ1-2; perhaps TRBD1 as D (5 bases). Germline loops: CDR1 SGHAT, CDR2 FQDESV (reference sequence). The CDR3 length is 13 residues. With 5 bases removed from V and 7 bases from J, the gap between germline ends came to 14 bases. The CDR3 DNA sequence: TGTGCCAGCAGCATACAGGAAGGCTCTGGCTACACCTTC. It specifies CASSIQEGSGYTF.

This clone occurred once. V is TRBV11-2 and J is TRBJ2-1; 8 nucleotides agree with TRBD2. This CDR3 is 15 amino acids long. CDR1 is SGHAT, CDR2 FQNNGV, per germline. V was pared by 1 base and J by 2 bases, with 1 base of the junction left unmatched. CDR3 protein: CASSLVGGAYNEQFF. In DNA form, the CDR3 reads TGTGCCAGCAGCTTAGTCGGGGGGGCCTACAATGAGCAGTTCTTC.

The chain is built from TRBV5-6 and TRBJ2-5; D unclear. CDR1 is SGHDT, CDR2 YYEEEE, per germline. Trimming took 4 bases from V and 4 from J, leaving 14 bases between them. The CDR3 is 14 amino acids. The CDR3: CASSRTGGAETQYF. As DNA, the CDR3 is TGTGCCAGCAGCCGTACGGGTGGCGCAGAGACCCAGTACTTC.

This chain joins TRBV6-5 and TRBJ2-6; no clear D. This CDR3 comprises 14 residues. Trimming pared 4 bases from V and 0 bases from J, leaving 4 bases between. Germline V gene data show CDR1 as MNHEY and CDR2 as SVGAGI. CDR3 coding DNA: TGTGCCAGCAGTTCAATCTCTGGGGCCAACGTCCTGACTTTC. Its protein is CASSSISGANVLTF.

This clone was found a few times. V usage is TRBV27 and J usage is TRBJ2-7; 7 nucleotides align to TRBD1. CDR3 length: 15 residues. The germline gives CDR1 MNHEY, CDR2 SMNVEV (reference sequence). After removal of 5 bases from V and 4 bases from J, the junction contained 11 bases not matched to a gene. CDR3 amino acids: CASSPRQGAPYEQYF. The CDR3 DNA reads as TGTGCCAGCAGTCCAAGACAGGGAGCCCCTTACGAGCAGTACTTC.

This chain joins TRBV27 and TRBJ1-1, with 8 bases aligning to TRBD1. J lost 0 bases, V lost 5 bases, and 8 bases had no gene match. This CDR3 is 16 amino acids long. CDR1 and CDR2 from the germline V gene are MNHEY and SMNVEV (reference sequence). CDR3 bases: TGTGCCAGCAGTGACAGGGGAGTGGTTATGAACACTGAAGCTTTCTTT. Translating gives CASSDRGVVMNTEAFF.

V is TRBV7-2 and J is TRBJ2-7; 10 bases align to TRBD1. Germline-derived CDR1 and CDR2 are SGHTA and FQGNSA. Trimming cost V 5 bases and J 0 bases; bases outside gene matches: 7. The CDR3 has 16 residues. DNA for the CDR3: TGTGCCAGCAGCGGCTCCGGACAGGGGGTCTCCTACGAGCAGTACTTC. Amino acids: CASSGSGQGVSYEQYF.

V gene TRBV7-9 combines with J gene TRBJ1-2, with 7 bases aligning to TRBD1. CDR3 length equals 14 residues. The germline V gene encodes CDR1 SEHNR and CDR2 FQNEAQ (reference sequence). J was trimmed by 1 base and V by 8 bases; bases with no gene match: 7. The CDR3 sequence: CASRQGDLNYGYTF. CDR3 nucleotides: TGTGCCAGCCGCCAGGGGGACCTTAACTATGGCTACACCTTC.

This clone was counted a single time. This chain links TRBV3-1 (or the pseudogene TRBV3-2) with TRBJ2-7; 9 positions agree with TRBD1. The germline gives CDR1 LGHDT, CDR2 YNNKEL (reference sequence). Trimming took 6 bases from V and 2 from J; bases not matched to a gene: 2. This CDR3 has 13 residues. CDR3 sequence (DNA): TGTGCCAGCAGTCGACAGGGGGCCTACGAGCAGTACTTC. Amino acid sequence: CASSRQGAYEQYF.